Shown below are 14 T cell receptor beta chains from a single sample sequenced in a study of T cells in localized non-small cell lung cancer. Sequencing was performed with immunoSEQ multiplex PCR; in TCRdb, only in-frame clones are kept and a portion is missing. The repertoire consists of under 30,000 clones, with about nine tenths occurring once and the leading ten covering 10%. The material was peripheral blood, obtained before any cancer treatment. The receptor set was obtained from a woman aged 40-70 years with stage I lung adenocarcinoma.

The gene calls are TRBV4-1 and TRBJ2-2; 9 bases agree with TRBD2. The CDR3 is 15 amino acids. With V trimmed by 6 bases and J by 4 bases, 6 bases remained unmatched. Germline assignment: CDR1 MGHRA and CDR2 YSYEKL. The CDR3 DNA follows: TGCGCCAGCAGTCATAAGCGGGGGGCCACCGGGGAGCTGTTTTTT. It is translated as CASSHKRGATGELFF.

This clone has only one observation. V and J are TRBV15 and TRBJ2-7, with D possibly TRBD1 on 6 matching bases. With 0 bases removed from V and 4 bases from J, the gap between germline ends came to 19 bases. The germline V gene encodes CDR1 LNHNV and CDR2 YYDKDF (reference sequence). This CDR3 is 17 amino acids long. CDR3 DNA: TGTGCCACCAGCAGAGATTATCTGACAGGCAGCAGGTACGAGCAGTACTTC. Protein product: CATSRDYLTGSRYEQYF.

V is TRBV4-3 and J is TRBJ1-3, with a weak D call TRBD1 (6 bases). With 1 base removed from V and 0 bases from J, the gap between germline ends came to 13 bases. Germline loops: CDR1 LGHNA, CDR2 YSLEER. CDR3 size: 17 residues. CDR3 coding DNA: TGCGCCAGCAGCCAAGTACAGGGTCCCCACTCTGGAAACACCATATATTTT. Its protein is CASSQVQGPHSGNTIYF.

The gene calls are TRBV5-1 and TRBJ2-2; D call uncertain. There are 18 residues in the CDR3. Germline loops: CDR1 SGHRS, CDR2 YFSETQ. V lost 7 bases and J lost 0, with 22 bases in between. The chain's CDR3 is CASFSLTAQFPNTGELFF. DNA for the CDR3: TGCGCCAGCTTTAGCTTAACAGCACAGTTTCCGAACACCGGGGAGCTGTTTTTT.

The chain is built from TRBV5-1 and TRBJ2-7; 9 bases fit TRBD1. Germline values: CDR1 SGHRS, CDR2 YFSETQ. This CDR3 contains 13 residues. V lost 4 bases, J lost 6 bases, and 5 bases stayed unmatched. CDR3 in DNA: TGCGCCAGCAGCCAGGACAGGGGCGGCGAGCAGTACTTC. Its protein is CASSQDRGGEQYF.

The chain is built from TRBV25-1 and TRBJ1-4; TRBD1 is a possible D gene (6 bases). The CDR3 is made up of 15 amino acids. Germline V gene sequence: CDR1 MGHDK, CDR2 SYGVNS. V was trimmed by 2 bases and J by 2 bases, leaving 9 bases between them. In DNA form, the CDR3 reads TGTGCCAGCAGTGAACCAGGGGCGACTAATGAAAAACTGTTTTTT. It codes for CASSEPGATNEKLFF.

This sequence joins TRBV7-2 and TRBJ2-7; 7 positions agree with TRBD2. Germline V gene data show CDR1 as SGHTA and CDR2 as FQGNSA. The V gene end was trimmed by 3 bases and the J gene end by 4 bases; junction bases not matched to a gene: 9. The CDR3 has 15 amino acids. As DNA, the CDR3 is TGTGCCAGCAGCTTCGGGGGGACGGGGGGTTACGAGCAGTACTTC. Translated: CASSFGGTGGYEQYF. The whole variable domain, remainder taken from reference TRBV7-2 and TRBJ2-7, is GAGVSQSPSNKVTEKGKDVELRCDPISGHTALYWYRQSLGQGLEFLIYFQGNSAPDKSGLPSDRFSAERTGGSVSTLTIQRTQQEDSAVYLCASSFGGTGGYEQYFGPGTRLTVT.

V gene TRBV2 combines with J gene TRBJ2-2, with 7 bases that match TRBD1. The germline CDR1 and CDR2 sequences are SNHLY and FYNNEI. This CDR3 region has 15 residues. Trimming took 6 bases from V and 2 from J; bases not matched to a gene: 6. The CDR3 region is CASRPGQRNTGELFF. The CDR3, as DNA: TGTGCCAGCAGACCGGGACAGCGAAACACCGGGGAGCTGTTTTTT. The full variable domain, rest sourced from reference TRBV2 and TRBJ2-2, is EPEVTQTPSHQVTQMGQEVILRCVPISNHLYFYWYRQILGQKVEFLVSFYNNEISEKSEIFDDQFSVERPDGSNFTLKIRSTKLEDSAMYFCASRPGQRNTGELFFGEGSRLTVL.

CDR3 amino acids: CASSLVPGGGETQYF. CDR3 coding DNA: TGTGCCAGCAGCTTAGTGCCGGGAGGAGGAGAGACCCAGTACTTC. The chain uses TRBV11-2 and TRBJ2-5, with 7 bases matching TRBD2. CDR1 and CDR2 from the germline V gene are SGHAT and FQNNGV. Trimming cost V 1 base and J 4 bases; bases outside gene matches: 6. The CDR3 length is 15 residues.

In this sample, this clone turned up once. The chain joins TRBV5-1 to TRBJ2-2, with 9 bases matching TRBD1. Germline V gene data show CDR1 as SGHRS and CDR2 as YFSETQ. CDR3 length: 14 residues. With 7 bases clipped from V and 4 bases from J, the junction kept 5 bases outside the gene matches. As DNA, the CDR3 is TGCGCCAGCGGGACAGGGCTGGCCACCGGGGAGCTGTTTTTT. Protein: CASGTGLATGELFF.

CDR3 sequence reads: CASSYSREDYEQYF. The CDR3 DNA sequence: TGTGCCAGCAGTTACTCGCGGGAAGACTACGAGCAGTACTTC. The J gene is TRBJ2-7, the V gene TRBV6-6, with TRBD2 as a possible D gene (6 bases). Trimming pared 0 bases from V and 3 bases from J, leaving 9 bases between. CDR1 and CDR2 from the germline V gene are MNHNY and SVGAGI (reference sequence). CDR3 size: 14 residues.

This CDR3 is CASSYSGRGEKLFF. CDR3 nucleotides: TGTGCCAGCAGTTACTCGGGGAGAGGGGAAAAACTGTTTTTT. This chain connects TRBV6-5 to TRBJ1-4, with D unclear. V gave up 0 bases and J gave up 8 bases, with 10 bases separating them. Germline V gene lookup returns CDR1 MNHEY and CDR2 SVGAGI. The CDR3 extends over 14 amino acids.

V is TRBV4-1 and J is TRBJ2-1, with TRBD2 matching over 12 bases. CDR3 length equals 17 residues. V gave up 1 base and J gave up 10 bases; unmatched junction bases: 11. CDR1 and CDR2 from the germline V gene are MGHRA and YSYEKL. The CDR3 loop is CASSQGVSSGRVREQFF. Written as DNA, the CDR3 is TGCGCCAGCAGCCAAGGTGTATCTAGCGGGAGGGTAAGGGAGCAGTTCTTC.

Only one count was recorded for this clone. The rearrangement joins TRBV9 to TRBJ2-5; D perhaps matches TRBD2 (5 bases). Germline V CDR1 and CDR2: SGDLS, YYNGEE. This CDR3 contains 14 residues. V lost 7 bases, J lost 2 bases, and 15 bases lay in between. CDR3: CASARQRSQETQYF. The CDR3 nucleotides are TGTGCCAGCGCCCGGCAGCGGTCGCAAGAGACCCAGTACTTC.